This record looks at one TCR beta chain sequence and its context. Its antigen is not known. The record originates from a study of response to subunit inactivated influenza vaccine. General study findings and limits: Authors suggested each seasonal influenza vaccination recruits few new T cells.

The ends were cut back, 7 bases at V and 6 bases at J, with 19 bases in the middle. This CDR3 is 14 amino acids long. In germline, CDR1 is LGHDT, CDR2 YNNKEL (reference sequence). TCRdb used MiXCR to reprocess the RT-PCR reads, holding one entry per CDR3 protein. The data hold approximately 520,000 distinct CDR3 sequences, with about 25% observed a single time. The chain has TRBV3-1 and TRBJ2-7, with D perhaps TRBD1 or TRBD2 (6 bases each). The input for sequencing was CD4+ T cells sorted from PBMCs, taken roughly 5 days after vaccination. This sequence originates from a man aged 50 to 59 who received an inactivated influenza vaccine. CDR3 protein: CASNTWGGGGEQYF. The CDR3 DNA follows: TGTGCCAGCAACACTTGGGGAGGAGGGGGCGAGCAGTACTTC.